Below are 3 T cell receptor beta chains sequenced from a single sample in a study of spatial heterogeneity in lung cancer. Study-level results: The number of expanded tumor alpha and beta chains correlated with mutation number.

No antigen is known for these receptors. Time point defined: sample taken at primary tumor resection. TCRdb independently ran MiXCR on the 5' RACE reads; one entry per CDR3 protein. The sample includes several thousand distinct CDR3 sequences, 14% seen only once; the top ten take 9%. Sequenced material: lung tumor tissue, taken at surgery. Receptors were obtained from a female donor with early-stage non-small cell lung cancer.

This clonotype was detected ten times or more. The size of this beta chain means little, since it is a stray read in a library made for alpha chains. V gene TRBV7-2 combines with J gene TRBJ2-1; perhaps D is TRBD1 or TRBD2 (6 bases each). Germline V gene lookup returns CDR1 SGHTA and CDR2 FQGNSA. The CDR3 extends over 15 amino acids. V was pared by 4 bases and J by 7 bases, with 17 bases between. DNA for the CDR3: TGTGCCAGCAGCTGGAGTTGGGGGGCGACAAATGAGCAGTTCTTC. Translated: CASSWSWGATNEQFF.

This clonotype was detected many times. This beta chain slipped into a library made for alpha chains as a stray read, so its size is not meaningful. The V and J genes are TRBV7-2 and TRBJ2-2, with TRBD2 identical over 8 bases. CDR1 and CDR2 (germline): SGHTA, FQGNSA. V was clipped by 1 base and J by 4 bases; unmatched bases: 11. This CDR3 comprises 18 residues. The CDR3 nucleotides are TGTGCCAGCAGCTTAGTTCCGGTTAGCGGGGATTCCACCGGGGAGCTGTTTTTT. It is translated as CASSLVPVSGDSTGELFF.

Ten or more counts support this clonotype. This beta chain came through as a stray read in a library set up for alpha chains, and its size says little. The chain combines TRBV7-9 with TRBJ2-7; 7 nucleotides line up with TRBD2. V dropped 5 bases and J dropped 6; count of bases not matched to a gene: 10. The germline V gene has CDR1 SEHNR and CDR2 FQNEAQ (reference sequence). This CDR3 has 14 residues. CDR3 nucleotides: TGTGCCAGCAGCCACGCGGGGAGGGATCCCGAGCAGTACTTC. This codes for CASSHAGRDPEQYF.